This passage covers 11 T cell receptor beta chains from one sample sequenced in a study of blood T cell repertoires in COVID-19. The assay was immunoSEQ multiplex PCR, and TCRdb's table has in-frame clones only and misses some. The profile shows 30,000 to 40,000 clones, 93% of them singletons. The specimen was peripheral blood. The receptors shown here come from a male donor with active COVID-19.

This chain uses TRBV19 with TRBJ1-1; D remains ambiguous. Trimming removed 0 bases from V and 7 bases from J, with 15 bases in between. Germline V gives CDR1 LNHDA, CDR2 SQIVND (reference sequence). The CDR3 has 15 residues. The CDR3: CASSIETAWAGEAFF. The CDR3 DNA sequence: TGTGCCAGTAGTATAGAAACGGCCTGGGCCGGTGAAGCTTTCTTT.

This clone was observed a few times. V is TRBV6-2 or TRBV6-3 and J is TRBJ1-3; weak D call: TRBD1 (5 bases). This CDR3 is built from 15 residues. Trimming removed 6 bases from V and 4 bases from J, with 16 bases in between. Germline V CDR1 and CDR2: MNHEY, SVGEGT. CDR3 DNA sequence: TGTGCCAGCAGCCCAACCCAGGGCAGAGGAAACACCATATATTTT. It codes for CASSPTQGRGNTIYF.

The chain links TRBV9 to TRBJ2-7, with 8 bases matching TRBD2. Trimming at V came to 0 bases and at J to 6 bases, leaving 5 bases not matched to a gene. Looked up from germline, CDR1 is SGDLS and CDR2 is YYNGEE. The CDR3 is 14 amino acids. CDR3 sequence reads: CASSVGTSFGEQYF. In nucleotides, the CDR3 is TGTGCCAGCAGCGTAGGGACTAGCTTCGGCGAGCAGTACTTC.

This rearrangement joins TRBV2 to TRBJ1-1; the D is unclear. Trimming removed 6 bases from V and 2 bases from J, with 19 bases in between. The germline gives CDR1 SNHLY, CDR2 FYNNEI. This CDR3 contains 16 residues. Written as DNA, the CDR3 is TGTGCCAGCAGACTAGTCCTCACTGGGGTTAACACTGAAGCTTTCTTT. It is translated as CASRLVLTGVNTEAFF.

This clone has a single count. CDR3 amino acids: CASGSGTGADTQYF. The CDR3 DNA follows: TGTGCTAGTGGATCCGGGACAGGGGCAGATACGCAGTATTTT. The chain links TRBV12-5 to TRBJ2-3; 10 bases agree with TRBD1. The ends lost 6 bases at V and 4 bases at J; junction bases unmatched: 4. Looked up from germline, CDR1 is LGHNT and CDR2 is FRNRAP. CDR3 length: 14 residues.

The gene calls are TRBV4-2 and TRBJ1-4; weak D call: TRBD1 (6 bases). V was cut by 1 base and J by 8 bases, with 14 bases left in between. CDR1 and CDR2 (germline): LGHNA, YNFKEQ. The CDR3 runs 15 residues. Here the CDR3 reads CASSQGIGGEEKLFF. The CDR3 DNA follows: TGTGCCAGCAGCCAAGGAATAGGGGGGGAGGAAAAACTGTTTTTT.

The CDR3 reads CASSLARFKFNEQFF. The CDR3 nucleotides read TGTGCCAGCAGCTTAGCGCGGTTCAAGTTCAATGAGCAGTTCTTC. V is TRBV11-2 and J is TRBJ2-1, with D uncertain. The CDR3 has 15 residues. V was cut by 1 base and J by 6 bases, with 13 bases left in between. Germline V gene data show CDR1 as SGHAT and CDR2 as FQNNGV.

The rearrangement uses TRBV7-2 and TRBJ2-5, with TRBD2 as a possible D gene (7 bases). Trimming left V 5 bases short and J 5 bases short, with 18 bases between. This CDR3 comprises 15 residues. Germline V gene sequence: CDR1 SGHTA, CDR2 FQGNSA. This chain's CDR3 is CASSILRGGRETQYF. The CDR3 nucleotides are TGTGCCAGCAGCATATTAAGGGGGGGCAGGGAGACCCAGTACTTC.

The rearrangement joins TRBV19 to TRBJ1-5; D remains ambiguous. Germline CDR1 is LNHDA and CDR2 is SQIVND (reference sequence). The CDR3 consists of 15 residues. In DNA form, the CDR3 reads TGTGCGAGCAGTAGGGAGGGTTACAATTATCAGCCCCAGCATTTT. Its translation: CASSREGYNYQPQHF.

CDR3 coding DNA: TGTGCCAGCAGCTTGATCAGCGGGGGTACAGATACGCAGTATTTT. This sequence encodes CASSLISGGTDTQYF. This rearrangement joins TRBV5-5 to TRBJ2-3; 8 bases align to TRBD2. V dropped 1 base and J dropped 3; count of bases not matched to a gene: 4. CDR1 is SGHKS and CDR2 is YYEKEE in the germline V gene (reference sequence). The CDR3 sequence is 15 residues long. Based on the CDR3 plus reference TRBV5-5 and TRBJ2-3, the full variable domain is DAGVTQSPTHLIKTRGQQVTLRCSPISGHKSVSWYQQVLGQGPQFIFQYYEKEERGRGNFPDRFSARQFPNYSSELNVNALLLGDSALYLCASSLISGGTDTQYFGPGTRLTVL.

The sample holds one count of this clone. This chain connects TRBV18 to TRBJ1-3; no firm D call. Trimming cost V 2 bases and J 0 bases, with 14 bases left between them. CDR1 and CDR2 from the germline V gene are KGHSH and LQKENI. The CDR3 runs 17 residues. CDR3 DNA: TGTGCCAGCTCACCAGGAGACGCCACCTACTCTGGAAACACCATATATTTT. Translated: CASSPGDATYSGNTIYF.